The entry below gives a single T cell receptor (beta chain) sequence along with its context. The target antigen is unknown. Germline V gives CDR1 LGHDT, CDR2 YNNKEL (reference sequence). This CDR3 contains 14 residues. The V and J ends lost 4 bases and 5 bases, in that order; junction bases with no gene match: 3. This specimen belongs to a study of Ad26.COV2.S vaccination and SARS-CoV-2 variants. Whole-study findings and limits: Reportedly, spike-specific CD8+ and CD4+ T cell responses achieved substantial breadth once vaccination had taken place.

TCRdb keeps only in-frame clones here, not all; method: immunoSEQ multiplex PCR. The table lists 380,000 or so clones, about nine tenths of them singletons. Indicated treatment: approximately 18 received Ad26.COV2.S at low or high dose, single or two shots; several received placebo; per-sample allocation not given. At day 63 after the first vaccine or placebo injection, samples were drawn. This specimen was peripheral blood, taken in a trial of Ad26.COV2.S vaccine versus placebo. This chain joins TRBV3-1 (or the pseudogene TRBV3-2) and TRBJ1-4; TRBD1 aligns across 8 bases. This sequence was found in a person aged 18-60 years who received the Ad26.COV2.S COVID-19 vaccine or a placebo. The CDR3: CASSPTGENEKLFF. CDR3 coding DNA: TGTGCCAGCAGCCCGACAGGGGAAAATGAAAAACTGTTTTTT.